A single T cell receptor beta chain is shown here with its context. Its antigen is not yet known. Per-nucleotide qualities are absent, and no much larger clonotype sits a single base away. TCR CDR3 regions were amplified from genomic DNA by multiplex PCR using the deep immunoSEQ assay. Genomic DNA extracted from each cell subset was distributed evenly over all wells of several immunoSEQ 96-well plates, and each plate served as one replicate. For sorted subsets, about 200 ng genomic DNA, equal to some 28,000 T cell genomes, was loaded into each replicate PCR. The purified libraries were quantified using a Qubit 3.0 fluorometer, sized with a Bioanalyzer 2100, and then quantified again using the KAPA Library Quantification kit. Every immunoSEQ 96-well plate was sequenced on a separate single-read 150-cycle Illumina NextSeq 550 flow cell. Under the source paper's analysis protocol: Because only junctional sequences without quality scores were contained in the immunoSEQ output, filtering matching that applied to full-length reads could not be performed. To assign V/J genes and CDR3, sequences were annotated against IMGT germline references using PyIR, a Python wrapper for IgBLAST v1.9. Any read was removed if the V/J assignment was weak (E-value above 1e-6), the CDR3 was missing, or the read contained stop codons, out-of-frame junctions, or ambiguous translated residues. V3J clonotypes were defined by identical inferred V gene, J gene, and CDR3 amino acid sequence. To compute the percentage overlap between repertoires, the number of shared unique clonotypes was divided by the size of the smaller repertoire. Repertoire richness was assessed with RTK rarefaction, the Chao1 estimator, and Recon v2.1 estimates of unobserved clonotypes. OLGA was used to compute generation probabilities for all TCRbeta clonotypes that the gDNA method yielded from a handful of donors. The source is immuneACCESS, and TCRdb retained only in-frame sequences with V and J called. Part of the clones is not carried over; for the studies checked, unresolved V genes explain less than half of this, and the remainder is unexplained. The V and J calls and clone size come from that table; D and trimming were worked out from the DNA. For this sample the table gives 550,000 to 750,000 clones, of which 92% were detected only once. The ten largest account for 24% of the sample.

These data are taken from a study of shared clonotypes between healthy human individuals (TCRdb year 2020). Regarding the complete study: A couple of women and three men aged 18 to 49 years were included in the cohort. For each donor, three plates each were used for CD4 naive and CD4 memory, two plates were used for CD8 naive, and one plate was used for CD8 memory. Blood TCR repertoires of four to six healthy adults were deeply sequenced to estimate repertoire size and the extent of clonotype sharing between individuals. To increase sequencing depth and limit assay-specific biases, TCR repertoire library preparation and sequencing were carried out by different laboratories using diverse techniques. Between about 0.94 and 8.9 billion PBMCs per donor were obtained by leukapheresis. Study-wide conclusions, independent of this receptor: Naive subsets generally had larger estimated clonotype richness than memory subsets did. Pairwise subsampling indicated that sequencing depth was expected to affect the degree of clonotype sharing among donors. Compared with non-shared clonotypes, the clonotypes found in all four sorted-subset donors had higher generation probabilities. Because the study included a small number of donors, the genetic and exposure-history diversity represented was limited. Sharing across a few donors was observed for approximately 5% of naive CD4, less than 4% of naive CD8, over 2% of memory CD4, and about 0.4% of memory CD8 clonotypes. Sampling was limited to blood, and TCR repertoires in tissue likely differ from TCR repertoires in blood. Even with the large sequencing depth, rarefaction of the sorted-subset datasets indicated that sequencing was incomplete.

CD8 naive samples consisted of CD45RO-negative cells that were positively selected for CCR7, yielding a CD45RA+CCR7+ population without TemRA cells. Healthy HIV-negative adults with no recently reported acute infections or vaccinations were included as donors. All donors were Caucasian adults living in Nashville, Tennessee, USA. Blood was collected by leukapheresis, and PBMCs were isolated by Ficoll-Histopaque density gradient centrifugation and then cryopreserved in liquid nitrogen vapor phase. Analytical flow cytometry was used to check the purity and quantity of each magnetically sorted T cell population. Genomic DNA was isolated from each sorted fraction and quantified by UV absorbance on a Nanodrop 2000c. CDR1 is given as LNHDA and CDR2 as SQIVND, both from the germline V gene (reference sequence). From its cysteine to its phenylalanine, the CDR3 spans 16 amino acids. The CDR3 DNA has 48 bases and is translated from base 1. Here V drops 3 bases and J drops 5 bases, and the junction holds 7 bases not matched to any gene.

The chain employs TRBV19 and TRBJ2-3; 11 of the junction bases match TRBD1. The source is a man younger than 45 in good health. Sequences were obtained from naive CD8+ T cells sorted from blood. In the paper's terms, the cell subset or site label means: CD45RA+CCR7+. CDR3 region: CASSMTGTGGQDTQYF. The DNA is as follows: TGTGCCAGTAGTATGACCGGGACAGGGGGACAAGATACGCAGTATTTT.